Listed below are T cell receptor beta chains from one sample, sequenced in a study of OX40 agonist ivuxolimab in advanced cancers. The assay was immunoSEQ multiplex PCR, and TCRdb's table has in-frame clones only and misses some. This table holds some 95,000 clones, about 85% found once. This specimen consisted of CD4+ or CD8+ T cells sorted from blood, obtained in a trial of the OX40 agonist ivuxolimab. Receptors originate from an adult with an advanced solid tumor such as melanoma, head and neck, liver or kidney cancer. Both conserved end residues are part of each CDR3.

v_gene: TRBV9; j_gene: TRBJ1-2; CDR3aa: CASSPRDTDNYGYTF
v_gene: TRBV9; j_gene: TRBJ2-2; CDR3aa: CASSGTQNTGELFF
v_gene: TRBV7-3; j_gene: TRBJ2-1; CDR3aa: CASSRLEAKTPEQFF
v_gene: TRBV19; j_gene: TRBJ2-1; CDR3aa: CASSIVSGTYYNEQFF
v_gene: TRBV19; j_gene: TRBJ2-3; CDR3aa: CASSPKADTQYF
v_gene: TRBV28; j_gene: TRBJ1-5; CDR3aa: CASSLLANSNQPQHF
v_gene: TRBV11-2; j_gene: TRBJ2-5; CDR3aa: CASSHNREETQYF
v_gene: TRBV7-9; j_gene: TRBJ2-7; CDR3aa: CASSRGDGKYEQYF
v_gene: TRBV11-3; j_gene: TRBJ2-2; CDR3aa: CASSPSGPLNTGELFF
v_gene: TRBV28; j_gene: TRBJ2-2; CDR3aa: CASSSRQGWDGELFF
v_gene: TRBV10-2; j_gene: TRBJ1-1; CDR3aa: CASRGAGANTEAFF
v_gene: TRBV5-6; j_gene: NA; CDR3aa: CASSWQTSGAYEQYF
v_gene: TRBV4-1; j_gene: TRBJ2-2; CDR3aa: CASSQARTSGGELFF
v_gene: TRBV7-9; j_gene: TRBJ1-6; CDR3aa: CASSLEGLNSPLHF
v_gene: TRBV11-2; j_gene: TRBJ1-1; CDR3aa: CASSPHDGLSTNTEAFF
v_gene: TRBV11-3; j_gene: TRBJ2-7; CDR3aa: CASSAGRTGSMDEQYF
v_gene: TRBV4-3; j_gene: TRBJ2-2; CDR3aa: CASSQRAGVVTGELFF
v_gene: TRBV25-1; j_gene: TRBJ1-5; CDR3aa: CASSEPGRGVKPQHF
v_gene: TRBV10-2; j_gene: TRBJ2-2; CDR3aa: CASSPEGAGELFF
v_gene: TRBV6-6; j_gene: TRBJ1-2; CDR3aa: CASRKTELYGYTF
v_gene: TRBV7-2; j_gene: TRBJ2-1; CDR3aa: CASSLVWGSDNEQFF
v_gene: TRBV5-1; j_gene: TRBJ1-1; CDR3aa: CASSFQGQKNTEAFF
v_gene: TRBV6-6; j_gene: TRBJ2-5; CDR3aa: CASSLPLETQYF
v_gene: TRBV2; j_gene: TRBJ2-2; CDR3aa: CASRKLTGELFF
v_gene: TRBV11-3; j_gene: TRBJ2-2; CDR3aa: CASSPSGVTGELFF
v_gene: TRBV28; j_gene: TRBJ2-1; CDR3aa: CASSQGAAGGQFF
v_gene: TRBV21-1; j_gene: TRBJ1-2; CDR3aa: CASSERPGYTF
v_gene: TRBV28; j_gene: TRBJ1-5; CDR3aa: CATRTGHQPQHF
v_gene: TRBV11-2; j_gene: TRBJ2-4; CDR3aa: CASSSLVRTIAKNIQYF
v_gene: TRBV9; j_gene: TRBJ2-1; CDR3aa: CASSVELANYNEQFF
v_gene: TRBV9; j_gene: TRBJ2-2; CDR3aa: CASSGGLAGDFGELFF
v_gene: TRBV7-8; j_gene: TRBJ2-5; CDR3aa: CATATSSRGAQYF
v_gene: TRBV2; j_gene: TRBJ1-3; CDR3aa: CASPRQGAGNTIYF
v_gene: TRBV7-6; j_gene: TRBJ2-3; CDR3aa: CASSTGIADTQYF
v_gene: TRBV9; j_gene: TRBJ2-2; CDR3aa: CASSVEGAGTENTGELFF
v_gene: TRBV5-4; j_gene: TRBJ2-2; CDR3aa: CASTSVVGTGELFF
v_gene: TRBV18; j_gene: TRBJ2-1; CDR3aa: CASSPRFGGEYNEQFF
v_gene: TRBV5-6; j_gene: TRBJ2-7; CDR3aa: CASSWTGTGPYEQYF
v_gene: TRBV18; j_gene: TRBJ2-1; CDR3aa: CASSPDHNEQFF
v_gene: TRBV11-2; j_gene: TRBJ2-7; CDR3aa: CASSREEEQYF
v_gene: TRBV2; j_gene: TRBJ2-7; CDR3aa: CASRETGLYEQYF
v_gene: TRBV7-9; j_gene: TRBJ1-3; CDR3aa: CASSQPGASLTLRNTIYF
v_gene: TRBV11-3; j_gene: TRBJ2-1; CDR3aa: CASSFSGTDNEQFF
v_gene: TRBV6-6; j_gene: TRBJ2-7; CDR3aa: CASSPGTNTFYEQYF
v_gene: TRBV4-1; j_gene: TRBJ2-7; CDR3aa: CASSQTDDTRPYEQYF
v_gene: TRBV18; j_gene: TRBJ2-7; CDR3aa: CASSSGQSYEQYF
v_gene: TRBV5-6; j_gene: TRBJ1-4; CDR3aa: CASSTLSGPDEKLFF
v_gene: TRBV28; j_gene: TRBJ1-5; CDR3aa: CASSSRGPQHF
v_gene: TRBV6-5; j_gene: TRBJ2-3; CDR3aa: CASSHGTSGTDTQYF
v_gene: TRBV7-7; j_gene: TRBJ2-5; CDR3aa: CASSARMEETQYF
v_gene: TRBV9; j_gene: NA; CDR3aa: CASSVGLAGDIYEQYF
v_gene: TRBV5-4; j_gene: TRBJ2-5; CDR3aa: CASSLGVRNQETQYF
v_gene: TRBV5-6; j_gene: TRBJ2-1; CDR3aa: CASSYTSALYNEQFF